What follows are 27 T cell receptor beta chains derived from one specimen sequenced in a study of long-term antiretroviral therapy in people with HIV. Survey-level resolution applied to immunoSEQ assay v3.0. Sequencing used immunoSEQ multiplex PCR; TCRdb keeps in-frame clones, though not all of them. The profile shows 24,000 or so clones, 95% of them singletons. Here the sequenced sample was unsorted PBMCs, taken about 4.7 years after starting antiretroviral therapy. Receptor source: a woman between 45 and 65 years old with HIV.

J is TRBJ2-3 and V is TRBV19, with no clear D. Per the germline V gene, CDR1 is LNHDA and CDR2 is SQIVND (reference sequence). V lost 2 bases and J 9 bases, leaving 12 bases between the germline ends. The CDR3 covers 13 residues. In nucleotides, the CDR3 is TGTGCCAGTAGTATATTTTTGAAGGAAACGCAGTATTTT. This sequence encodes CASSIFLKETQYF.

The chain couples TRBV19 to TRBJ2-4, with 9 nucleotides matching TRBD2. The germline gives CDR1 LNHDA, CDR2 SQIVND (reference sequence). V lost 4 bases, J lost 0 bases, and 7 bases stayed unmatched. CDR3 length equals 17 residues. CDR3 nucleotide sequence: TGTGCCAGTAGTACGCTAGCGGGATGGTTAGCCAAAAACATTCAGTACTTC. Its translation is CASSTLAGWLAKNIQYF. Drawing the rest from reference TRBV19 and TRBJ2-4, the complete variable domain is DGGITQSPKYLFRKEGQNVTLSCEQNLNHDAMYWYRQDPGQGLRLIYYSQIVNDFQKGDIAEGYSVSREKKESFPLTVTSAQKNPTAFYLCASSTLAGWLAKNIQYFGAGTRLSVL.

J is TRBJ2-5 and V is TRBV10-1, with a possible D match to TRBD1 (5 bases). Germline values: CDR1 WNHNN, CDR2 SYGVQD (reference sequence). This CDR3 has 15 residues. V gave up 0 bases and J gave up 3 bases, with 11 bases separating them. The chain's CDR3 is CASSESYIGEETQYF. In DNA form, the CDR3 reads TGCGCCAGCAGTGAGTCGTACATAGGGGAAGAGACCCAGTACTTC.

The genes are TRBV10-3 and TRBJ2-3, with 16 bases that match TRBD2. The V gene end was trimmed by 6 bases and the J gene end by 6 bases; junction bases not matched to a gene: 9. CDR3 length: 17 amino acids. Germline lookup yields CDR1 ENHRY and CDR2 SYGVKD. CDR3 in DNA: TGTGCCATCAGGCCGGGACTAGCGGGAGGGCAGGGGGATACGCAGTATTTT. It yields the protein CAIRPGLAGGQGDTQYF.

V gene TRBV19 combines with J gene TRBJ1-5, with unresolved D. Germline V gene data show CDR1 as LNHDA and CDR2 as SQIVND (reference sequence). V shed 6 bases and J shed 16 bases, with 13 bases lying between them. The length of the CDR3 is 10 residues. The CDR3 coding sequence is TGTGCCAGTAGCCAGACAAGGCTACATTTT. This encodes CASSQTRLHF.

This rearrangement joins TRBV28 to TRBJ2-1; tentative D call: TRBD1 (6 bases). CDR1 and CDR2 from the germline V gene are MDHEN and SYDVKM. Trimming removed 7 bases from V and 0 bases from J, with 13 bases in between. CDR3 length: 15 residues. CDR3 nucleotide sequence: TGTGCCAGCACCACTACAGGGAGCTCCTACAATGAGCAGTTCTTC. This gives the protein CASTTTGSSYNEQFF.

V and J are TRBV5-1 and TRBJ1-2; D is undetermined. V shed 5 bases and J shed 3 bases, with 8 bases lying between them. CDR1 SGHRS and CDR2 YFSETQ come from the germline V gene. The CDR3 spans 12 residues. CDR3 in amino acids: CASSPIDYGYTF. CDR3 nucleotide sequence: TGCGCCAGCAGTCCGATCGACTATGGCTACACCTTC.

This rearrangement joins TRBV6-4 to TRBJ1-5; weak D call: TRBD1 (6 bases). Looked up from germline, CDR1 is MRHNA and CDR2 is SNTAGT. Between the trimmed V and J ends, which lost 4 bases and 6 bases, there was a span of 10 bases. This CDR3 is 13 amino acids long. CDR3 DNA: TGTGCCAGCAGTGCCGCGACAGGTCAGCCCCAGCATTTT. Amino acids: CASSAATGQPQHF.

V is TRBV7-2 and J is TRBJ1-4; no clear D. From germline, CDR1 is SGHTA and CDR2 FQGNSA. CDR3 length equals 14 residues. V was trimmed by 5 bases and J by 4 bases, leaving 11 bases between them. CDR3 region: CASSPYGYNEKLFF. For the CDR3, the DNA is TGTGCCAGCAGCCCATACGGGTATAATGAAAAACTGTTTTTT.

A word on this clone: It is likely a read error, because the conserved phenylalanine at the end of the CDR3 is missing. The limits of the CDR3 on the DNA are not certain, so only TCRdb's listed CDR3 is given. This chain joins TRBV7-5 and TRBJ1-1. TRBV7-5 is termed a pseudogene. Inclusive of both ends, the CDR3 amounts to 9 amino acids. CDR3 sequence: CVRSLIIAP.

The J gene is TRBJ2-5, the V gene TRBV7-6; 8 nucleotides line up with TRBD2. V dropped 1 base and J dropped 2; count of bases not matched to a gene: 6. Germline-derived CDR1 and CDR2 are SGHVS and FNYEAQ. CDR3 length equals 16 residues. This CDR3 is CASSLGVLAGQETQYF. The CDR3 DNA reads as TGTGCCAGCAGCTTAGGGGTCTTAGCGGGACAAGAGACCCAGTACTTC. The complete variable domain, with remaining parts taken from reference TRBV7-6 and TRBJ2-5, reads GAGVSQSPRYKVTKRGQDVALRCDPISGHVSLYWYRQALGQGPEFLTYFNYEAQQDKSGLPNDRFSAERPEGSISTLTIQRTEQRDSAMYRCASSLGVLAGQETQYFGPGTRLLVL.

The chain employs TRBV28 and TRBJ1-5, with TRBD1 as a possible D gene (6 bases). CDR1 is MDHEN, CDR2 SYDVKM, per germline. The CDR3 has 15 residues. V lost 2 bases and J 2 bases, leaving 10 bases between the germline ends. CDR3 in DNA: TGTGCCAGCAGTTTAGAACAGGGAGGCAATCAGCCCCAGCATTTT. Translation: CASSLEQGGNQPQHF.

V gene TRBV5-3 combines with J gene TRBJ2-1; 9 bases are a match to TRBD2. TRBV5-3 is sorted into the ORF group, with uncertain function. V was pared by 5 bases and J by 5 bases, with 8 bases of the junction left unmatched. The CDR3 has 15 amino acids. CDR3 sequence (DNA): TGTGCCAGAAGGGCGTTTAGCGGGGGAAACAATGAGCAGTTCTTC. Encoded protein: CARRAFSGGNNEQFF.

V usage is TRBV6-1 and J usage is TRBJ1-2, with D uncertain. The CDR3 loop spans 14 amino acids. The ends were cut back, 6 bases at V and 9 bases at J, with 20 bases in the middle. Germline loops: CDR1 MNHNS, CDR2 SASEGT. In DNA, the CDR3 is TGTGCCAGCAGCCTCGGTGCAGTCCAGGAGAGCTACACCTTC. Its translation: CASSLGAVQESYTF.

The chain is built from TRBV9 and TRBJ1-3, with a weak D call TRBD1 (6 bases). The CDR3 loop spans 15 amino acids. V was trimmed by 3 bases and J by 0 bases, leaving 10 bases between them. Germline CDR1 SGDLS, CDR2 YYNGEE. In DNA, the CDR3 is TGTGCCAGCAGCGGCGGACAGAACTCTGGAAACACCATATATTTT. It yields the protein CASSGGQNSGNTIYF.

The CDR3 reads CASSFLDGNEQFF. The CDR3 DNA reads as TGTGCCAGCAGTTTTTTAGATGGAAATGAGCAGTTCTTC. V usage is TRBV28 and J usage is TRBJ2-1; D ambiguous. V was clipped by 3 bases and J by 7 bases, with 10 bases between them. Germline V CDR1 and CDR2: MDHEN, SYDVKM. This CDR3 is built from 13 residues.

The rearrangement uses TRBV6-1 and TRBJ2-7; 7 positions match TRBD1. Germline V gene sequence: CDR1 MNHNS, CDR2 SASEGT. V was clipped by 1 base and J by 2 bases; unmatched bases: 5. The CDR3 extends over 15 amino acids. The CDR3 region has the DNA TGTGCCAGCAGTGAAGGGTACAGGGGAACCTACGAGCAGTACTTC. This codes for CASSEGYRGTYEQYF.

This chain joins TRBV6-1 and TRBJ2-7; D is ambiguous. CDR1 MNHNS and CDR2 SASEGT come from the germline V gene. CDR3 length: 13 amino acids. V dropped 3 bases and J dropped 7 bases, with 13 bases sitting between them. In nucleotides, the CDR3 is TGTGCCAGCAGTGATTCCATGGTTGGGGAGCAGTACTTC. Translated, it gives CASSDSMVGEQYF.

V gene TRBV29-1 combines with J gene TRBJ2-7; D possibly corresponds to TRBD2 (5 bases). This CDR3 region has 11 residues. The V end was cut by 7 bases, the J end by 3 bases, with 10 bases between. The germline CDR1 and CDR2 sequences are SQVTM and ANQGSEA. The CDR3 nucleotides are TGCAGCGCCGCAACTAGCTACGAGCAGTACTTC. It specifies CSAATSYEQYF.

The chain employs TRBV11-1 and TRBJ2-2; D possibly uses TRBD1 or TRBD2 (5 bases each). Germline lookup yields CDR1 SGHAT and CDR2 FQDESV (reference sequence). This CDR3 has 14 amino acids. Trimming took off 5 bases at V and 2 bases at J, with 9 bases between the two ends. CDR3 residues: CASSVGPNTGELFF. CDR3 DNA sequence: TGTGCCAGCAGCGTGGGACCCAACACCGGGGAGCTGTTTTTT.

V is TRBV11-3 and J is TRBJ2-2, with D uncertain. Germline lookup yields CDR1 SGHNT and CDR2 YENEEA. V lost 5 bases, J lost 6 bases, and 31 bases lay in between. This CDR3 has 20 amino acids. CDR3 sequence reads: CASSGAISRGPGFGAGELFF. The CDR3, as DNA: TGTGCCAGCAGCGGCGCGATAAGTCGTGGACCGGGCTTTGGCGCCGGGGAGCTGTTTTTT.

The rearrangement joins TRBV7-9 to TRBJ2-3; TRBD1 agrees at 7 bases. Germline V CDR1 and CDR2: SEHNR, FQNEAQ (reference sequence). The CDR3 is 14 amino acids. V shed 1 base and J 5 bases; nucleotides not matched to a gene: 3. CDR3 DNA sequence: TGTGCCAGCAGCTTAGGAACAGGGGAAGATACGCAGTATTTT. It translates to CASSLGTGEDTQYF.

The chain is built from TRBV5-1 and TRBJ2-2, with 7 positions matching TRBD1. The V segment lost 4 bases and the J segment 4 bases; nucleotides outside the gene matches: 10. The V gene's germline CDR1 is SGHRS and CDR2 YFSETQ. The CDR3 has 16 amino acids. The CDR3 DNA follows: TGCGCCAGCAGCCGTGAGGGGGCGCTGGGCACCGGGGAGCTGTTTTTT. It yields the protein CASSREGALGTGELFF.

The J gene is TRBJ2-3, the V gene TRBV28; D unresolved. This CDR3 spans 15 amino acids. V was clipped by 1 base and J by 4 bases, with 12 bases between them. From germline, CDR1 is MDHEN and CDR2 SYDVKM. CDR3 sequence reads: CASSLFPGSADTQYF. CDR3 nucleotide sequence: TGTGCCAGCAGTTTATTTCCGGGTTCGGCAGATACGCAGTATTTT.

The chain links TRBV28 to TRBJ1-2, with D maybe TRBD1 (5 bases). The CDR3 is 12 amino acids. Trimming removed 3 bases from V and 5 bases from J, with 7 bases in between. The germline V gene has CDR1 MDHEN and CDR2 SYDVKM. The CDR3 loop is CASSFKGYGYTF. In DNA form, the CDR3 reads TGTGCCAGCAGTTTCAAGGGGTATGGCTACACCTTC.

This clone showed up just once. The chain uses TRBV28 and TRBJ1-1; D call uncertain. Germline V CDR1 and CDR2: MDHEN, SYDVKM. V lost 3 bases, J lost 0 bases, and 8 bases lay in between. The CDR3 extends over 14 amino acids. CDR3 DNA: TGTGCCAGCAGTTTTCGCTCCATGAACACTGAAGCTTTCTTT. Translating gives CASSFRSMNTEAFF.

This sequence joins TRBV11-2 and TRBJ2-3; 8 positions agree with TRBD2. CDR1 SGHAT and CDR2 FQNNGV come from the germline V gene. Unmatched junction bases numbered 13, after V lost 4 bases and J lost 7 bases. This CDR3 contains 16 residues. The CDR3 nucleotides read TGTGCCAGCAGCTCCCCCCAAGCGGGAGAGAAAAATACGCAGTATTTT. Translated: CASSSPQAGEKNTQYF. Using reference TRBV11-2 and TRBJ2-3 for the parts outside the CDR3, the full variable domain is EAGVAQSPRYKIIEKRQSVAFWCNPISGHATLYWYQQILGQGPKLLIQFQNNGVVDDSQLPKDRFSAERLKGVDSTLKIQPAKLEDSAVYLCASSSPQAGEKNTQYFGPGTRLTVL.